Below, 26 T cell receptor beta chains from the same sample are listed, as sequenced in a study of regulatory T cells in long-lasting Graves disease. Sequencing libraries for TCR beta were prepared with iRepertoire HTBI primers and Arm-PCR of CDR3 regions. TCRdb ran MiXCR on the multiplex PCR reads and lists one entry per CDR3 protein. The sample lists about 430,000 distinct CDR3 sequences, about 15% occurring once. The sample's time point: newly diagnosed GD, antithyroid drugs for less than 3 months. Extracted PBMC RNA gave rise to the TCR library. This sample was also put to use in a study of T cells in Graves' hyperthyroidism and ophthalmopathy.

Source: peripheral blood mononuclear cells (PBMCs), taken at new diagnosis, from a patient treated with antithyroid drugs. These receptor sequences come from a woman between 40 and 50 years old with Graves disease.

The chain carries TRBV9 and TRBJ1-2, with a weak D call TRBD1 (6 bases). The CDR3 spans 13 residues. Between the trimmed V and J ends, which lost 2 bases and 5 bases, there was a span of 10 bases. Germline lookup yields CDR1 SGDLS and CDR2 YYNGEE. The CDR3 here is CASSVTGRYGYTF. DNA of the CDR3: TGTGCCAGCAGCGTTACAGGGAGGTATGGCTACACCTTC.

In its sample, this clonotype was seen many times. The chain couples TRBV7-9 to TRBJ2-6; D not certain. V was pared by 5 bases and J by 0 bases, with 8 bases between. CDR1 is SEHNR, CDR2 FQNEAQ, per germline (reference sequence). The CDR3 runs 15 residues. The CDR3 region is CASSRRYSGANVLTF. CDR3 nucleotide sequence: TGTGCCAGCAGCCGACGGTACTCTGGGGCCAACGTCCTGACTTTC.

This clonotype was picked up a small number of times. This chain links TRBV6-2 or TRBV6-3 with TRBJ2-2, with a weak D call TRBD2 (6 bases). Trimming shortened V by 7 bases and J by 4 bases, and 13 bases separated the two germline ends. The CDR3 loop spans 14 amino acids. CDR1 is MNHEY and CDR2 is SVGEGT in the germline V gene. CDR3 residues: CASTPRGGTGELFF. In DNA form, the CDR3 reads TGTGCCAGCACCCCCCGGGGAGGCACCGGGGAGCTGTTTTTT.

This clonotype came up a few times. The V call is TRBV7-8, the J call TRBJ2-5, with 9 bases lining up with TRBD2. The ends lost 2 bases at V and 5 bases at J; junction bases unmatched: 6. The CDR3 consists of 15 residues. Germline CDR1 and CDR2: SGHVS and FQNEAQ. The CDR3 DNA reads TGTGCCAGCAGCTTAACTAGCGGGCCGGGGGAGACCCAGTACTTC. Its protein product is CASSLTSGPGETQYF.

This clonotype appeared a few times. The chain couples TRBV5-6 to TRBJ1-1, with 7 bases identical to TRBD1. The CDR3 consists of 16 residues. V lost 2 bases and J lost 0; bases outside the gene matches: 7. Germline V gene sequence: CDR1 SGHDT, CDR2 YYEEEE. The CDR3: CASSFGTAKMNTEAFF. The DNA of the CDR3 is TGTGCCAGCAGCTTCGGGACAGCTAAAATGAACACTGAAGCTTTCTTT.

Only a few counts were recorded for this clonotype. J is TRBJ2-1 and V is TRBV28; D remains unclear. Germline-derived CDR1 and CDR2 are MDHEN and SYDVKM. The CDR3 is 14 amino acids. Trimming stripped 8 bases from V and 1 base from J, with 12 bases between. Here the CDR3 DNA reads TGTGCCAGCGGTCTCCTCGAATCCTACAATGAGCAGTTCTTC. Its protein product is CASGLLESYNEQFF.

This clonotype occurred many times. The V and J genes are TRBV27 and TRBJ1-2; D uncertain. Trimming took 2 bases from V and 3 from J, leaving 13 bases between them. Germline V CDR1 and CDR2: MNHEY, SMNVEV (reference sequence). The CDR3 runs 15 residues. The CDR3 coding sequence is TGTGCCAGCAGTTTAGAAGCGGGAGCATACTATGGCTACACCTTC. Amino acids: CASSLEAGAYYGYTF.

The chain uses TRBV4-3 and TRBJ2-1, with 9 bases matching TRBD2. The CDR3 consists of 16 residues. The germline V gene has CDR1 LGHNA and CDR2 YSLEER. Losses at the gene ends were 4 bases for V and 8 bases for J; bases not matched to a gene: 12. In nucleotides, the CDR3 is TGCGCCAGCAGCCCCCTTACTAGCGGGTGGGCCCATGAGCAGTTCTTC. This gives the protein CASSPLTSGWAHEQFF.

This clonotype was found a few times. The chain couples TRBV5-8 to TRBJ1-5, with unresolved D. The CDR3 has 16 residues. Germline lookup yields CDR1 SGHTS and CDR2 YDEGEE. The germline V and J ends were trimmed by 1 base and 9 bases, with 20 bases remaining between them. The CDR3, as DNA: TGTGCCAGCAGCTTGTGGTCAATGGCCGAGGTGGGGCCCCAGCATTTT. Translating it yields CASSLWSMAEVGPQHF.

This clonotype was found many times. The rearrangement joins TRBV6-2 or TRBV6-3 to TRBJ2-3; 8 bases match TRBD1. The CDR3 runs to 15 residues. CDR1 is MNHEY, CDR2 SVGEGT, per germline. J was trimmed by 3 bases and V by 2 bases; bases with no gene match: 4. CDR3 amino acids: CASSYVDRATDTQYF. CDR3 DNA: TGTGCCAGCAGTTACGTGGACAGGGCTACAGATACGCAGTATTTT.

In this sample, this clonotype turned up many times. CDR3 residues: CASSRDRVEGGYTF. The CDR3 DNA sequence: TGTGCCAGCAGCCGAGACAGGGTCGAAGGTGGCTACACCTTC. The rearrangement links TRBV2 to TRBJ1-2; 7 positions match TRBD1. Trimming at V came to 6 bases and at J to 7 bases, leaving 11 bases not matched to a gene. The germline V gene encodes CDR1 SNHLY and CDR2 FYNNEI. The CDR3 totals 14 residues.

At least ten counts were recorded for this clonotype. J is TRBJ2-7 and V is TRBV7-4; 10 bases fit TRBD2. Trimming took 3 bases from V and 6 from J; bases not matched to a gene: 11. The CDR3 is made up of 16 amino acids. Per the germline V gene, CDR1 is SGHVT and CDR2 is SQSDAQ. Here the CDR3 reads CASSFYRTSGTGEQYF. In DNA form, the CDR3 reads TGTGCCAGCAGCTTTTATCGAACTAGCGGGACGGGCGAGCAGTACTTC.

There are many counts of this clonotype. The rearrangement joins TRBV28 to TRBJ2-6, with D possibly matching TRBD1 (5 bases). Germline assignment: CDR1 MDHEN and CDR2 SYDVKM. The CDR3 extends over 18 amino acids. V was shortened by 3 bases and J by 0 bases, with 15 bases between the two germline ends. DNA of the CDR3: TGTGCCAGCAGTTTCAGACAGAGTCCGTTCTCTGGGGCCAACGTCCTGACTTTC. As protein: CASSFRQSPFSGANVLTF. Complete variable domain (other parts from reference TRBV28 and TRBJ2-6): DVKVTQSSRYLVKRTGEKVFLECVQDMDHENMFWYRQDPGLGLRLIYFSYDVKMKEKGDIPEGYSVSREKKERFSLILESASTNQTSMYLCASSFRQSPFSGANVLTFGAGSRLTVL.

This clonotype was found a few times. The J gene is TRBJ2-5, the V gene TRBV20-1; 10 nucleotides match TRBD2. Germline V CDR1 and CDR2: DFQATT, SNEGSKA (reference sequence). The junction had 6 bases not matched to a gene; V was cut back by 0 bases and J by 5 bases. The CDR3 loop spans 15 amino acids. The CDR3 DNA reads as TGCAGTGCTAGAGAACTAGCGGGAAAACGGGAGACCCAGTACTTC. Its translation is CSARELAGKRETQYF.

This clonotype was counted many times. The V gene is TRBV2, the J gene TRBJ2-1, with 9 nucleotides matching TRBD1. Trimming cost V 6 bases and J 5 bases; bases outside gene matches: 8. The CDR3 runs to 15 residues. CDR1 and CDR2 from the germline V gene are SNHLY and FYNNEI. The CDR3 sequence: CASSVDRGANNEQFF. CDR3 coding DNA: TGTGCCAGCAGCGTCGACAGGGGGGCCAACAATGAGCAGTTCTTC. The full variable domain, its missing parts supplied by reference TRBV2 and TRBJ2-1, is EPEVTQTPSHQVTQMGQEVILRCVPISNHLYFYWYRQILGQKVEFLVSFYNNEISEKSEIFDDQFSVERPDGSNFTLKIRSTKLEDSAMYFCASSVDRGANNEQFFGPGTRLTVL.

This clonotype appeared many times. One end of the junction fails to match germline, which may point to a read error. The CDR3 DNA sequence: TGTGCCAGCAGCTTAGGACTAGCGGGAGTCTACGAGCAGTACTTC. Its protein is CASSLGLAGVYEQYF. The V gene is TRBV12-3 or TRBV12-4, the J gene TRBJ2-7; the match to TRBD2 covers 13 bases. This CDR3 comprises 15 residues.

This clonotype was counted at least ten times. CDR3 loop: CSARDMQGGDNEQFF. CDR3 DNA sequence: TGCAGTGCTAGAGATATGCAGGGCGGTGACAATGAGCAGTTCTTC. The chain carries TRBV20-1 and TRBJ2-1, with TRBD1 as a possible D gene (5 bases). The germline V gene has CDR1 DFQATT and CDR2 SNEGSKA (reference sequence). V was clipped by 0 bases and J by 5 bases, with 14 bases between them. The CDR3 totals 15 residues.

The rearrangement uses TRBV6-2 or TRBV6-3 and TRBJ2-7; 8 bases are a match to TRBD2. Trimming took 2 bases from V and 7 from J; bases not matched to a gene: 10. The germline V gene has CDR1 MNHEY and CDR2 SVGEGT. CDR3 length: 15 amino acids. CDR3 protein: CASSYAAGAAREQYF. CDR3 in DNA: TGTGCCAGCAGTTACGCAGCGGGAGCGGCCCGGGAGCAGTACTTC.

The chain recombines TRBV2 with TRBJ2-1; TRBD2 matches 12 bases. V shed 11 bases and J 7 bases; nucleotides not matched to a gene: 12. This CDR3 contains 15 residues. CDR1 is SNHLY and CDR2 is FYNNEI in the germline V gene. CDR3 coding DNA: TGTGCCGGCACCCGGACTAGCGGGATTGGAAATGAGCAGTTCTTC. Translating gives CAGTRTSGIGNEQFF.

As to this clonotype: A single base is all that separates this from a far larger clone, so a read error is likely. This rearrangement joins TRBV9 to TRBJ2-5; D is ambiguous. The J call may be wrong; the DNA end is better matched by TRBJ2-1. This CDR3 has 14 amino acids. The germline gives CDR1 SGDLS, CDR2 YYNGEE. The CDR3 sequence: CASSPRPTYNEQFF. The CDR3 DNA sequence: TGTGCCAGCAGCCCCAGACCTACGTACAATGAGCAGTTCTTC.

The chain has TRBV6-2 or TRBV6-3 and TRBJ2-7; tentative D call: TRBD1 (5 bases). The length of the CDR3 is 15 residues. Trimming pared 5 bases from V and 3 bases from J, leaving 17 bases between. Germline V gene data show CDR1 as MNHEY and CDR2 as SVGEGT. CDR3 region: CASSKARGSLYEQYF. The DNA for the CDR3 is TGTGCCAGCAGTAAAGCTAGGGGTTCCCTCTACGAGCAGTACTTC.

This clonotype was recorded many times. The rearrangement joins TRBV19 to TRBJ2-4; TRBD2 agrees at 9 bases. Germline CDR1 and CDR2: LNHDA and SQIVND (reference sequence). With 5 bases clipped from V and 7 bases from J, the junction kept 15 bases outside the gene matches. The CDR3 spans 17 residues. The CDR3 DNA reads as TGTGCCAGTAGTCCCATCCGTCTAGCGGGAACGTTGAACATTCAGTACTTC. Its protein product is CASSPIRLAGTLNIQYF.

The table lists this clonotype with many counts. The rearrangement uses TRBV2 and TRBJ1-5; 7 bases map to TRBD1. Germline V CDR1 and CDR2: SNHLY, FYNNEI. CDR3 length: 15 residues. J was trimmed by 3 bases and V by 6 bases; bases with no gene match: 8. The CDR3 nucleotides read TGTGCCAGCAGCGCCGGGACAGCCGTCAATCAGCCCCAGCATTTT. Its translation is CASSAGTAVNQPQHF.

This clonotype showed up many times. This sequence joins TRBV11-3 and TRBJ2-1; D is perhaps TRBD2 (6 bases). CDR1 and CDR2 (germline): SGHNT, YENEEA. The CDR3 sequence is 15 residues long. The V end lost 5 bases, the J end lost 7 bases, and 18 bases lay between the germline ends. CDR3 bases: TGTGCCAGCAGCCCCGGGGCTAGCGCTAGTAATGAGCAGTTCTTC. Translating gives CASSPGASASNEQFF.

The gene calls are TRBV19 and TRBJ1-5; D is undetermined. V lost 7 bases and J lost 5, with 9 bases in between. Germline lookup yields CDR1 LNHDA and CDR2 SQIVND (reference sequence). The CDR3 has 12 amino acids. The CDR3 reads CASTSGHQPQHF. Here the CDR3 DNA reads TGTGCCAGTACGTCAGGCCATCAGCCCCAGCATTTT.

In its sample, this clonotype was seen many times. The genes are TRBV11-3 and TRBJ2-1; 7 nucleotides align to TRBD2. This CDR3 contains 15 residues. Germline CDR1 and CDR2: SGHNT and YENEEA. Unmatched junction bases numbered 6, after V lost 4 bases and J lost 3 bases. For the CDR3, the DNA is TGTGCCAGCAGCTGGGGGGGAGGGAACTACAATGAGCAGTTCTTC. As protein: CASSWGGGNYNEQFF.